The 6 T cell receptor beta chains below come from one sample, sequenced in a study of T cell changes during pregnancy in multiple sclerosis (dated by TCRdb to about 2019). The library was produced with the immunoSEQ multiplex PCR assay. The table was pulled from immuneACCESS by TCRdb, which kept in-frame rearrangements only. Such tables lose some clones; where checked, under half of the loss comes from unresolved V genes, and the rest has no known cause. The sample contains 70,000 to 95,000 clones, 94% of them found a single time. 2.2% of the sample comes from the top ten. Sample: peripheral blood, taken in the third trimester of pregnancy. The source of these receptors is a female donor with multiple sclerosis, enrolled in a pregnancy study.

The chain joins TRBV5-6 to TRBJ1-1, with 7 bases fitting TRBD1. The CDR3 consists of 15 residues. Per germline, CDR1 SGHDT and CDR2 YYEEEE. V shed 3 bases, J shed 3 bases, and the junction held 8 bases outside the gene matches. CDR3 residues: CASSYRGGGYTEAFF. The CDR3 DNA is TGTGCCAGCAGCTACAGGGGAGGAGGGTACACTGAAGCTTTCTTT.

The chain combines TRBV6-6 with TRBJ2-7; 13 bases fit TRBD2. The trim removed 7 bases at V and 6 bases at J, leaving 6 bases unmatched. Germline loops: CDR1 MNHNY, CDR2 SVGAGI (reference sequence). CDR3 length: 14 amino acids. CDR3 sequence reads: CASISGLAGAEQYF. The CDR3 coding sequence is TGTGCCAGCATTTCAGGACTAGCGGGAGCCGAGCAGTACTTC.

The CDR3 nucleotides are TGTGCCAGCAGTCCATGGCAGGGCGGGGGGGAGCAGTACTTC. Protein product: CASSPWQGGGEQYF. V and J are TRBV9 and TRBJ2-7; 8 bases map to TRBD2. From germline, CDR1 is SGDLS and CDR2 YYNGEE. The CDR3 has 14 amino acids. The V and J ends lost 5 bases and 7 bases, in that order; junction bases with no gene match: 11. Looking up the rest from reference TRBV9 and TRBJ2-7 gives the full variable domain: DSGVTQTPKHLITATGQRVTLRCSPRSGDLSVYWYQQSLDQGLQFLIQYYNGEERAKGNILERFSAQQFPDLHSELNLSSLELGDSALYFCASSPWQGGGEQYFGPGTRLTVT.

CDR3 sequence (DNA): TGTGCCAGCAGTGGGGCAGAGCGGGGGACCCAGTACTTC. The encoded protein is CASSGAERGTQYF. The chain joins TRBV2 to TRBJ2-5, with TRBD2 matching 7 bases. The germline CDR1 and CDR2 sequences are SNHLY and FYNNEI. Trimming removed 4 bases from V and 7 bases from J; junction bases left unmatched: 6. The CDR3 consists of 13 residues.

The chain combines TRBV7-2 with TRBJ2-1; D remains ambiguous. The germline V and J ends were trimmed by 5 bases and 2 bases, with 13 bases remaining between them. CDR3 length equals 15 residues. Germline V gene sequence: CDR1 SGHTA, CDR2 FQGNSA. The CDR3 DNA reads TGTGCCAGCAGCCCAACTTCCATGACCTACAATGAGCAGTTCTTC. Translation gives CASSPTSMTYNEQFF.

J is TRBJ2-3 and V is TRBV2; 11 positions agree with TRBD1. The CDR3 is made up of 15 amino acids. Losses at the gene ends were 6 bases for V and 5 bases for J; bases not matched to a gene: 7. CDR1 SNHLY and CDR2 FYNNEI come from the germline V gene. Here the CDR3 DNA reads TGTGCCAGCAGGGGTGGACAGGGGGCCTTAGATACGCAGTATTTT. Its translation is CASRGGQGALDTQYF.